Reported below is one T cell receptor beta chain. This sample is part of a study of early T cells in non-severe SARS-CoV-2 infection. The TCR library protocol attached unique molecular identifiers to the individual cDNA molecules. MiXCR was run by TCRdb on the 5' RACE reads, yielding one entry per CDR3 protein. The sample consists of fewer than 35,000 distinct CDR3 sequences, roughly 5.9% of them appearing once. CDR1 and CDR2 (germline): SEHNR, FQNEAQ (reference sequence). CDR3 length: 15 amino acids. Trimming removed 1 base at V and 0 bases at J, with 9 bases between. V usage is TRBV7-9 and J usage is TRBJ1-1; D not certain. Sequenced sample: whole blood. This clonotype originated in an adult who was a healthcare worker with PCR-confirmed SARS-CoV-2 infection or an uninfected control (not recorded which). CDR3 nucleotide sequence: TGTGCCAGCAGCTTAGATTGGCCTGTGAACACTGAAGCTTTCTTT. It encodes CASSLDWPVNTEAFF.